The entry below describes one T cell receptor beta chain. Its specificity is not known. This sample is part of a study of vaccination effects on CD4 cells after COVID-19. The study's findings and limits: The study found that only 1 of 255 vaccine-induced clones from healthy vaccinees cross-reacted with common cold coronaviruses.

J lost 1 base, V lost 4 bases, and 5 bases had no gene match. The germline CDR1 and CDR2 sequences are SGHRS and YFSETQ. This CDR3 contains 15 residues. The culture ran for roughly 10 days before CD4+ T cells were isolated. Negative nucleocapsid antibody tests before and after vaccination confirmed no previous SARS-CoV-2 infection. Clones were sequenced by immunoSEQ multiplex PCR, and TCRdb holds only the in-frame ones, with some missing. Counted here are tens of thousands of clones, less than 75% occurring once; the ten biggest clones make up roughly 10%. The sample in question was CD4+ T cells from PBMCs cultured without peptide, obtained before COVID-19 vaccination. The chain employs TRBV5-1 and TRBJ2-7; TRBD2 matches at 10 bases. The clonotype comes from a human donor who received a COVID-19 vaccine. CDR3 nucleotide sequence: TGCGCCAGCAGCCTTGAAGCGGGGGGGTCCTACGAGCAGTACTTC. Amino acid sequence: CASSLEAGGSYEQYF.